Shown below are 29 T cell receptor beta chains from a single sample sequenced in a study of cytomegalovirus exposure and HLA in healthy donors. Clones were sequenced by immunoSEQ multiplex PCR, and TCRdb holds only the in-frame ones, with some missing. The sample has some 110,000 clones, approximately 94% seen once; the top ten hold 1% to 1.5%. Sequenced material: PBMCs. The receptors come from a woman aged 18-35 years in good health and CMV-seronegative.

The gene calls are TRBV5-1 and TRBJ2-7; the match to TRBD1 covers 10 bases. J lost 0 bases, V lost 1 base, and 4 bases had no gene match. Germline V lookup: CDR1 SGHRS, CDR2 YFSETQ. The CDR3 is made up of 16 amino acids. CDR3 region: CASSLSGTGVSYEQYF. DNA of the CDR3: TGCGCCAGCAGCTTGTCCGGGACAGGGGTCTCCTACGAGCAGTACTTC.

This sequence joins TRBV11-1 and TRBJ1-6; D remains ambiguous. V was clipped by 5 bases and J by 10 bases, with 9 bases between them. Germline-derived CDR1 and CDR2 are SGHAT and FQDESV (reference sequence). The CDR3 sequence is 12 residues long. The DNA of the CDR3 is TGTGCCAGCAGCCACATGGGCTCACCCCTCCACTTT. Translation gives CASSHMGSPLHF.

The V gene is TRBV10-1, the J gene TRBJ2-1; 13 nucleotides agree with TRBD2. CDR3 size: 15 residues. V trimming: 4 bases; J trimming: 4 bases; junction bases outside the gene matches: 1. Germline CDR1 is WNHNN and CDR2 is SYGVQD (reference sequence). CDR3 nucleotide sequence: TGCGCCAGCAGTGGGACTAGCGGGGGTTACAATGAGCAGTTCTTC. It translates to CASSGTSGGYNEQFF.

This rearrangement joins TRBV29-1 to TRBJ1-1; no clear D gene. Per the germline V gene, CDR1 is SQVTM and CDR2 is ANQGSEA. With 3 bases removed from V and 6 bases from J, the gap between germline ends came to 11 bases. The CDR3 runs 12 residues. This CDR3 is CSVDGVVAEAFF. CDR3 DNA: TGCAGCGTTGACGGGGTTGTGGCTGAAGCTTTCTTT.

The chain combines TRBV30 with TRBJ1-2, with 11 bases aligning to TRBD1. V was pared by 3 bases and J by 5 bases, with 11 bases of the junction left unmatched. This CDR3 region has 16 residues. CDR1 and CDR2 (germline): GTSNPN, SVGIG (reference sequence). This CDR3 reads CAWRGTGGPGGYGYTF. The CDR3 coding sequence is TGTGCCTGGAGGGGGACAGGGGGACCCGGGGGATATGGCTACACCTTC.

The gene calls are TRBV6-5 and TRBJ2-5, with unresolved D. This CDR3 is built from 14 residues. Trimming shortened V by 3 bases and J by 5 bases, and 13 bases separated the two germline ends. Germline values: CDR1 MNHEY, CDR2 SVGAGI. DNA for the CDR3: TGTGCCAGCAGTTATGATCTACCAAGTGAGACCCAGTACTTC. Its translation: CASSYDLPSETQYF.

The V and J genes are TRBV6-5 and TRBJ1-1, with a possible D match to TRBD1 (6 bases). This CDR3 spans 12 amino acids. V was cut by 6 bases and J by 10 bases, with 15 bases left in between. Germline CDR1 reads MNHEY; CDR2 reads SVGAGI. In DNA, the CDR3 is TGTGCCAGCAGGTCACAGGGCGTGGGAGCTTTCTTT. It is translated as CASRSQGVGAFF.

This clone was recorded only once. This chain uses TRBV2 with TRBJ1-3, with D maybe TRBD1 (6 bases). Germline values: CDR1 SNHLY, CDR2 FYNNEI. V lost 1 base to trimming and J lost 3 bases, with 10 bases between them. CDR3 size: 15 residues. CDR3 in amino acids: CASSEETGYGNTIYF. The CDR3 DNA is TGTGCCAGCAGTGAAGAAACAGGGTATGGAAACACCATATATTTT. The entire variable domain, with the rest obtained from reference TRBV2 and TRBJ1-3, is as follows: EPEVTQTPSHQVTQMGQEVILRCVPISNHLYFYWYRQILGQKVEFLVSFYNNEISEKSEIFDDQFSVERPDGSNFTLKIRSTKLEDSAMYFCASSEETGYGNTIYFGEGSWLTVV.

The sample holds one count of this clone. The J gene is TRBJ2-5, the V gene TRBV7-3, with 12 positions matching TRBD2. Germline V gene data show CDR1 as SGHTA and CDR2 as FQGTGA. The CDR3 contains 13 residues. Losses at the gene ends were 4 bases for V and 14 bases for J; bases not matched to a gene: 8. This CDR3 is CASSSGLAGNFYF. The CDR3 DNA follows: TGTGCCAGCAGCTCTGGACTAGCGGGGAATTTTTACTTC. The variable domain in full, completed from reference TRBV7-3 and TRBJ2-5, reads GAGVSQTPSNKVTEKGKYVELRCDPISGHTALYWYRQSLGQGPEFLIYFQGTGAADDSGLPNDRFFAVRPEGSVSTLKIQRTERGDSAVYLCASSSGLAGNFYFGPGTRLLVL.

This clone is a singleton in its sample. The chain couples TRBV5-1 to TRBJ2-1; maybe TRBD2 (6 bases). V was cut by 7 bases and J by 5 bases, with 16 bases left in between. Germline-derived CDR1 and CDR2 are SGHRS and YFSETQ. The CDR3 spans 14 residues. This chain's CDR3 is CASFPAGRNNEQFF. The CDR3 DNA sequence: TGCGCCAGCTTTCCGGCAGGGAGGAACAATGAGCAGTTCTTC. The full variable domain, rest sourced from reference TRBV5-1 and TRBJ2-1, is KAGVTQTPRYLIKTRGQQVTLSCSPISGHRSVSWYQQTPGQGLQFLFEYFSETQRNKGNFPGRFSGRQFSNSRSEMNVSTLELGDSALYLCASFPAGRNNEQFFGPGTRLTVL.

V gene TRBV11-2 combines with J gene TRBJ2-1; tentative D call: TRBD2 (5 bases). Germline assignment: CDR1 SGHAT and CDR2 FQNNGV. The CDR3 loop spans 15 amino acids. V dropped 3 bases and J dropped 6 bases, with 15 bases sitting between them. The CDR3 sequence: CASSFPSGMSNEQFF. The CDR3 DNA sequence: TGTGCCAGCAGCTTCCCCTCCGGGATGAGCAATGAGCAGTTCTTC.

The J gene is TRBJ2-2, the V gene TRBV6-4, with 7 bases aligning to TRBD1. The CDR3 consists of 18 residues. The V segment lost 0 bases and the J segment 6 bases; nucleotides outside the gene matches: 13. Germline V CDR1 and CDR2: MRHNA, SNTAGT. CDR3 residues: CASSDSKVNDRVAGELFF. CDR3 nucleotide sequence: TGTGCCAGCAGTGACTCGAAGGTGAACGACAGGGTCGCCGGGGAGCTGTTTTTT.

This chain joins TRBV19 and TRBJ2-7; a weak D match, TRBD1 (5 bases). Germline assignment: CDR1 LNHDA and CDR2 SQIVND (reference sequence). Deletions cut 4 bases from V and 1 base from J, with 8 bases between. The CDR3 extends over 13 amino acids. The CDR3 nucleotides read TGTGCCAGTAGTAGGGGCAGATCCTACGAGCAGTACTTC. This gives the protein CASSRGRSYEQYF.

J is TRBJ2-7 and V is TRBV2; no clear D gene. V was pared by 6 bases and J by 1 base, with 16 bases between. Germline V CDR1 and CDR2: SNHLY, FYNNEI. This CDR3 comprises 15 residues. This chain's CDR3 is CASRRSYDKSYEQYF. CDR3 bases: TGTGCCAGCAGGAGAAGCTACGACAAATCCTACGAGCAGTACTTC.

The count of this clone is one. V gene TRBV30 combines with J gene TRBJ1-1; 10 bases agree with TRBD1. The CDR3 runs 13 residues. Per germline, CDR1 GTSNPN and CDR2 SVGIG (reference sequence). CDR3 amino acids: CAADRGLGTEAFF. The DNA for the CDR3 is TGTGCTGCTGACAGGGGGCTGGGGACTGAAGCTTTCTTT.

The rearrangement uses TRBV6-1 and TRBJ2-7, with TRBD1 matching over 7 bases. The germline V gene has CDR1 MNHNS and CDR2 SASEGT. The junction had 9 bases not matched to a gene; V was cut back by 8 bases and J by 2 bases. CDR3 length equals 14 residues. The CDR3 DNA reads TGTGCCAGCCTCCGGGACAGAGGGACCTACGAGCAGTACTTC. It yields the protein CASLRDRGTYEQYF.

V usage is TRBV4-2 and J usage is TRBJ2-6; D is unclear. The germline CDR1 and CDR2 sequences are LGHNA and YNFKEQ. Trimming left V 1 base short and J 0 bases short, with 7 bases between. This CDR3 has 16 residues. CDR3 protein: CASSQVVNSGANVLTF. The CDR3 nucleotides read TGTGCCAGCAGCCAAGTAGTAAACTCTGGGGCCAACGTCCTGACTTTC.

The rearrangement uses TRBV6-1 and TRBJ2-7; 9 bases map to TRBD2. J lost 3 bases, V lost 4 bases, and 19 bases had no gene match. The CDR3 extends over 19 amino acids. The germline gives CDR1 MNHNS, CDR2 SASEGT. The CDR3 DNA reads TGTGCCAGCAGTGCCCGGGGGGGTACATCTAGCGGGATCCACTACGAGCAGTACTTC. It encodes CASSARGGTSSGIHYEQYF.

CDR3 sequence (DNA): TGTGCCAGCAGTTATTACTACATCTCTGGGGCCAACGTCCTGACTTTC. Translating gives CASSYYYISGANVLTF. This sequence joins TRBV6-6 and TRBJ2-6, with D unclear. CDR1 is MNHNY and CDR2 is SVGAGI in the germline V gene (reference sequence). CDR3 length: 16 residues. With 3 bases removed from V and 0 bases from J, the gap between germline ends came to 9 bases.

The rearrangement links TRBV30 to TRBJ2-5; TRBD2 might be the D (5 bases). Germline CDR1 is GTSNPN and CDR2 is SVGIG (reference sequence). Trimming stripped 4 bases from V and 7 bases from J, with 16 bases between. The CDR3 covers 13 residues. Here the CDR3 reads CAWNHGGSGTQYF. In nucleotides, the CDR3 is TGTGCCTGGAACCATGGAGGATCGGGGACCCAGTACTTC.

This clone was seen a single time. The J gene is TRBJ1-1, the V gene TRBV30; tentatively, D is TRBD1 (5 bases). The germline V gene encodes CDR1 GTSNPN and CDR2 SVGIG (reference sequence). The CDR3 is 13 residues long. V was cut by 3 bases and J by 6 bases, with 14 bases left in between. For the CDR3, the DNA is TGTGCCTGGAGCAGAAAGGGGATACCTGAAGCTTTCTTT. Translating it yields CAWSRKGIPEAFF. Based on the CDR3 plus reference TRBV30 and TRBJ1-1, the full variable domain is SQTIHQWPATLVQPVGSPLSLECTVEGTSNPNLYWYRQAAGRGLQLLFYSVGIGQISSEVPQNLSASRPQDRQFILSSKKLLLSDSGFYLCAWSRKGIPEAFFGQGTRLTVV.

The chain has TRBV9 and TRBJ2-3; possibly TRBD2 for D (6 bases). V lost 2 bases to trimming and J lost 7 bases, with 20 bases between them. The CDR3 has 16 amino acids. The V gene's germline CDR1 is SGDLS and CDR2 YYNGEE. The CDR3 sequence: CASSVSGGTYIHTQYF. CDR3 bases: TGTGCCAGCAGCGTCTCTGGTGGGACTTACATACATACGCAGTATTTT.

The chain employs TRBV5-1 and TRBJ1-3; 10 positions agree with TRBD1. The CDR3 length is 16 residues. Germline V CDR1 and CDR2: SGHRS, YFSETQ. The ends lost 3 bases at V and 0 bases at J; junction bases unmatched: 3. CDR3 sequence (DNA): TGCGCCAGCAGCTGGACAGGGGGAACCTCTGGAAACACCATATATTTT. It is translated as CASSWTGGTSGNTIYF.

J is TRBJ2-1 and V is TRBV7-9, with D possibly TRBD1 on 6 matching bases. The length of the CDR3 is 15 residues. Germline V gene data show CDR1 as SEHNR and CDR2 as FQNEAQ (reference sequence). V dropped 3 bases and J dropped 4 bases, with 13 bases sitting between them. CDR3 protein: CASSFGDRRYNEQFF. CDR3 nucleotide sequence: TGTGCCAGCAGCTTCGGTGACAGGAGGTACAATGAGCAGTTCTTC. Variable domain in full (rest from reference TRBV7-9 and TRBJ2-1): DTGVSQNPRHKITKRGQNVTFRCDPISEHNRLYWYRQTLGQGPEFLTYFQNEAQLEKSRLLSDRFSAERPKGSFSTLEIQRTEQGDSAMYLCASSFGDRRYNEQFFGPGTRLTVL.

The chain has TRBV9 and TRBJ1-5; 9 bases fit TRBD1. The V gene end was trimmed by 4 bases and the J gene end by 9 bases; junction bases not matched to a gene: 8. Germline V gives CDR1 SGDLS, CDR2 YYNGEE. The CDR3 is made up of 14 amino acids. The CDR3 region has the DNA TGTGCCAGCAGCCCTGGGACAGGGCCTGGGCCCCAGCATTTT. This sequence encodes CASSPGTGPGPQHF. The whole variable domain, remainder taken from reference TRBV9 and TRBJ1-5, is DSGVTQTPKHLITATGQRVTLRCSPRSGDLSVYWYQQSLDQGLQFLIQYYNGEERAKGNILERFSAQQFPDLHSELNLSSLELGDSALYFCASSPGTGPGPQHFGDGTRLSIL.

The chain carries TRBV28 and TRBJ2-3, with D unclear. The V gene's germline CDR1 is MDHEN and CDR2 SYDVKM. V shed 2 bases and J shed 6 bases, with 12 bases lying between them. This CDR3 spans 14 amino acids. CDR3 amino acids: CASSLGYHGDTQYF. CDR3 DNA: TGTGCCAGCAGTTTAGGATACCACGGGGATACGCAGTATTTT.

The chain is built from TRBV25-1 and TRBJ1-5; D ambiguous. Germline CDR1 and CDR2: MGHDK and SYGVNS. V lost 5 bases and J lost 2, with 16 bases in between. The CDR3 contains 16 residues. The chain's CDR3 is CASSPRSEKGNQPQHF. In DNA form, the CDR3 reads TGTGCCAGCAGTCCCCGGTCCGAGAAAGGCAATCAGCCCCAGCATTTT.

The chain combines TRBV19 with TRBJ1-5; possible D gene TRBD1, 6 bases. The CDR3 is 16 residues long. Trimming removed 7 bases from V and 5 bases from J, with 21 bases in between. Germline loops: CDR1 LNHDA, CDR2 SQIVND (reference sequence). The CDR3 nucleotides are TGTGCCAGTACCACCCTCGATTGGACAGTAGATCAGCCCCAGCATTTT. It translates to CASTTLDWTVDQPQHF.

This clone was counted a single time. The genes are TRBV5-4 and TRBJ1-1; D is perhaps TRBD1 (5 bases). Germline V gene lookup returns CDR1 SGHNT and CDR2 YYREEE (reference sequence). This CDR3 comprises 14 residues. The ends were cut back, 3 bases at V and 0 bases at J, with 9 bases in the middle. The CDR3 DNA reads TGTGCCAGCAGCTGGGGGGACCTGAACACTGAAGCTTTCTTT. Translation: CASSWGDLNTEAFF.